This T cell receptor (beta chain) appears in the sequencing data of a study of blood T cell repertoires in COVID-19. Assay used: immunoSEQ multiplex PCR; TCRdb lists only in-frame clones, some missing. Seen here are under 150,000 clones, over 60% observed once, and the top ten hold 3.5% to 5%. Germline-derived CDR1 and CDR2 are SSHAT and FNYEAQ (reference sequence). CDR3 length: 14 residues. As regards this clone: At one end, the junction sequence differs from germline, possibly due to a read error.

The sequence came from a woman of 80 years or more with active or convalescent COVID-19. Sequenced input: peripheral blood. This rearrangement joins TRBV7-7 to TRBJ2-3; possibly TRBD2 for D (5 bases). The CDR3 bases are TGTGCTAGCAGCTTAGGGCGGGGCACAGATACGCAGTATTTT. Its translation is CASSLGRGTDTQYF.